This entry describes one TCR beta chain. What it recognizes is unknown. Isolation recovered at least 7 million PBMCs from every sample. The sample belongs to a study of blood T cells in healthy people across ages. Study conclusions and caveats: Considered underestimates were the diversity estimates obtained from one million T cells. The study lacked donor CMV status, which possibly confounded expanded clonotype changes.

The length of the CDR3 is 16 residues. The germline CDR1 and CDR2 sequences are SGHTA and FQGNSA. V was clipped by 5 bases and J by 5 bases; unmatched bases: 11. For the second PCR, which ran for roughly 6 to 11 cycles, a sample-barcoded 5' primer and a J-beta primer mix were used. TCRdb redid the calling of the 5' RACE reads with MiXCR, one entry per CDR3 protein. Of 650,000 to 900,000 distinct CDR3 sequences in the sample, around 62% were seen once. This chain joins TRBV7-2 and TRBJ2-5; TRBD2 matches at 10 bases. The receptor comes from a man younger than 40 in good health. The sequenced sample consisted of blood. The CDR3 region has the DNA TGTGCCAGCAGCAAGGGACTAGCGACCTCCTCCGAGACCCAGTACTTC. The encoded protein is CASSKGLATSSETQYF. Together with reference TRBV7-2 and TRBJ2-5, the CDR3 gives the full variable domain: GAGVSQSPSNKVTEKGKDVELRCDPISGHTALYWYRQSLGQGLEFLIYFQGNSAPDKSGLPSDRFSAERTGGSVSTLTIQRTQQEDSAVYLCASSKGLATSSETQYFGPGTRLLVL.